This T cell receptor beta chain was found in a study of T cells in narcolepsy (dated by TCRdb to the late 2010s). For the study in its entirety: Healthy control donors were enrolled in the study alongside patients who had narcolepsy type 1 or type 2 (NT1, NT2). To look for autoreactive T cells in narcolepsy patients that target self-antigens of hypocretin neurons (hypocretin, TRIB2), the study used TCR Vbeta sequencing to follow clonotypes in blood and CSF. The research as a whole found: Patients and controls had comparable numbers of sequenced blood memory CD4+ clonotypes, averaging about 39,000 and 35,000, respectively. Plots comparing CSF and blood CD4+ T cell clonotypes from the same patient highlighted HCRT-specific and TRIB2-specific autoreactive clonotypes. Certain blood memory CD4+ repertoires from patients and controls had no sequences that matched autoreactive T cell clones. Autoreactive clonotypes were reported to be detected serially in the blood of the same patients and of different patients, but not in the blood of healthy controls.

For TCR Vbeta sequencing, memory CD4+ T cells were sorted ex vivo from the peripheral blood of narcolepsy patients and healthy controls. This clone was observed a few times. Its recognized antigen is unknown. Base qualities were left out, and no much larger clone turns up one base away. The library was made by the immunoSEQ multiplex PCR assay. The source is immuneACCESS, and TCRdb retained only in-frame sequences with V and J called. Part of the clones is not carried over; for the studies checked, unresolved V genes explain less than half of this, and the remainder is unexplained. The sample table shows 34,000 or so clones, and around three quarters are seen once. The top ten clonotypes cover approximately 3.8% of the sample. From the cysteine through the phenylalanine, the CDR3 covers 13 amino acids. Kept here is only the CDR3 DNA, which spans 39 bases and is read in frame from base 1. Between the V and J ends, shortened by 5 bases and 11 bases respectively, the junction contains 18 bases. CDR1 and CDR2 were assigned from the germline V gene as SNHLY and FYNNEI.

The sample comprised memory (CD45RA-) CD4+ T cells from blood. The sample's cell subset or site label, decoded: memory T cells sorted ex vivo from peripheral blood. This sequence was found in a human donor in good health. The chain was built from TRBV2 and TRBJ1-1; a tentative D match to TRBD1 spans 5 bases. This receptor has the CDR3 CASSFRDAEWAFF. The DNA is TGTGCCAGCAGTTTTCGGGACGCCGAATGGGCTTTCTTT.